The present T cell receptor (beta chain) was sequenced within a study of blood T cell repertoires in COVID-19. The overall study: Sources were T cells, B-cell-depleted T cells, or PBMCs; the material itself was cDNA or gDNA.

The CDR3 runs 14 residues. Germline CDR1 reads SNHLY; CDR2 reads FYNNEI. Trimming took off 5 bases at V and 1 base at J, with 9 bases between the two ends. Original data processing: Amplification of reference gene primers was used by the study to estimate nucleated cell counts. The data were produced by immunoSEQ multiplex PCR, yet TCRdb's version contains in-frame clones alone and is incomplete. Clone size and V and J calls were adopted from that table, with D and trimming inferred from the DNA. The repertoire holds roughly 70,000 clones, 85% to 90% seen once, with 6.7% in the top ten. This clone was seen only once.

The sample taken for sequencing was peripheral blood. The J gene is TRBJ1-5, the V gene TRBV2; possible D gene TRBD1, 6 bases. This receptor was obtained from a woman of 80 years or more with active COVID-19. The CDR3 region is CASSPQGSNQPQHF. The CDR3 DNA reads as TGTGCCAGCAGTCCACAGGGAAGCAATCAGCCCCAGCATTTT.